Shown below are 6 T cell receptor beta chains from a single sample sequenced in a study of regulatory T cells in long-lasting Graves disease. Documented time point: persistent/refractory GD, antithyroid drugs over 5 years with positive TRAb. Making the TCR library involved RNA that had been extracted from PBMCs. Arm-PCR of CDR3 regions and iRepertoire HTBI primers were used to build TCR beta libraries. In TCRdb, the multiplex PCR reads were re-called with MiXCR into one record per CDR3 protein. Of 310,000 or so distinct CDR3 sequences in the sample, 22% are singletons; the top ten hold about 56%. Source: peripheral blood mononuclear cells (PBMCs), taken when the disease was refractory, from a patient treated with antithyroid drugs. These receptors all come from a female donor with Graves disease.

This clonotype was observed many times. In DNA, the CDR3 is TGTGCCAGCTCGGGTGGGGTGATGAACACTGAAGCTTTCTTT. Translating it yields CASSGGVMNTEAFF. J is TRBJ1-1 and V is TRBV18; D gene uncertain. The CDR3 has 14 amino acids. Germline assignment: CDR1 KGHSH and CDR2 LQKENI. V was shortened by 6 bases and J by 0 bases, with 11 bases between the two germline ends.

The chain recombines TRBV13 with TRBJ2-2; D not resolved. The CDR3 has 14 amino acids. Trimming removed 5 bases from V and 5 bases from J, with 12 bases in between. Germline V gene sequence: CDR1 PRHDT, CDR2 FYEKMQ (reference sequence). This CDR3 reads CASSTSTGTGELFF. The CDR3 DNA reads TGTGCCAGCAGCACCTCTACTGGAACCGGGGAGCTGTTTTTT.

This clonotype was recorded a few times. The chain joins TRBV6-1 to TRBJ2-7, with D tentatively TRBD2 (7 bases). The CDR3 is made up of 14 amino acids. Germline V gene lookup returns CDR1 MNHNS and CDR2 SASEGT. The ends were cut back, 6 bases at V and 3 bases at J, with 15 bases in the middle. CDR3 sequence (DNA): TGTGCCAGCAGAGGGGGGGGCCTATTCTACGAGCAGTACTTC. This codes for CASRGGGLFYEQYF.

In its sample, this clonotype was seen many times. The J gene is TRBJ2-7, the V gene TRBV2; 7 bases are a match to TRBD2. The CDR3 has 15 amino acids. Per the germline V gene, CDR1 is SNHLY and CDR2 is FYNNEI. With 3 bases clipped from V and 3 bases from J, the junction kept 8 bases outside the gene matches. The CDR3 DNA follows: TGTGCCAGCAGTGATAGCGGGCTGGCGAGCTACGAGCAGTACTTC. This translates into CASSDSGLASYEQYF.

This clonotype was seen more than once but under ten times. This rearrangement joins TRBV20-1 to TRBJ2-5, with a possible D match to TRBD2 (5 bases). This CDR3 is 13 amino acids long. The V gene lost 3 bases and the J gene lost 5 bases, with 13 bases spanning the gap. Per the germline V gene, CDR1 is DFQATT and CDR2 is SNEGSKA (reference sequence). The CDR3 reads CSARTSREETQYF. In DNA form, the CDR3 reads TGCAGTGCTAGGACCTCTAGGGAGGAGACCCAGTACTTC.

This chain connects TRBV20-1 to TRBJ2-3, with D maybe TRBD1 (6 bases). The CDR3 contains 16 residues. Germline CDR1 DFQATT, CDR2 SNEGSKA (reference sequence). V was pared by 0 bases and J by 4 bases, with 17 bases between. The CDR3 loop is CSARDMRAGVADTQYF. For the CDR3, the DNA is TGCAGTGCTAGAGATATGCGGGCAGGGGTGGCAGATACGCAGTATTTT.